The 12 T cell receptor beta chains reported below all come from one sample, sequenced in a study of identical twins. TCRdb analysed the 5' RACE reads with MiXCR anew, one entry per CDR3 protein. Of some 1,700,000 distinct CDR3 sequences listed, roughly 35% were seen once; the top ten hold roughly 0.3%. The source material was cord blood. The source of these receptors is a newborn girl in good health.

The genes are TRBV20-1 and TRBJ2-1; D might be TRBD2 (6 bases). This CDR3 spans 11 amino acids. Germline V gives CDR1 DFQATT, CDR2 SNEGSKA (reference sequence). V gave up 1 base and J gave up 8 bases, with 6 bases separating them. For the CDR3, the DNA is TGCAGTGCTAGAGCGGGGGATGAGCAGTTCTTC. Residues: CSARAGDEQFF.

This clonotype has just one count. The CDR3 reads CSARMGQGGDTEAFF. The CDR3 DNA is TGCAGTGCTAGGATGGGACAGGGGGGGGACACTGAAGCTTTCTTT. The V call is TRBV20-1, the J call TRBJ1-1, with TRBD1 identical over 11 bases. CDR3 length: 15 residues. Unmatched junction bases numbered 6, after V lost 3 bases and J lost 3 bases. Germline V gene lookup returns CDR1 DFQATT and CDR2 SNEGSKA (reference sequence).

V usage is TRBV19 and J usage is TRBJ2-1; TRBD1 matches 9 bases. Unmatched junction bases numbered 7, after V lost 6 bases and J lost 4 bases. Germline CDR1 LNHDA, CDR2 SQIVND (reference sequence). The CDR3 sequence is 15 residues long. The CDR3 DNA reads TGTGCCAGTAGGACGGACAGGGGTCTATACAATGAGCAGTTCTTC. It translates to CASRTDRGLYNEQFF. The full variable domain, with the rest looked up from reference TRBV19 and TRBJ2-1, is DGGITQSPKYLFRKEGQNVTLSCEQNLNHDAMYWYRQDPGQGLRLIYYSQIVNDFQKGDIAEGYSVSREKKESFPLTVTSAQKNPTAFYLCASRTDRGLYNEQFFGPGTRLTVL.

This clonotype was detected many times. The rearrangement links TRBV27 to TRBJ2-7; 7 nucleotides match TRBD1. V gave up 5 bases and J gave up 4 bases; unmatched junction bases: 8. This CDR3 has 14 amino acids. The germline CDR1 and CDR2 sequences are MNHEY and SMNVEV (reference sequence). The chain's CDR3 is CASSPPGQSYEQYF. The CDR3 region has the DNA TGTGCCAGCAGTCCCCCGGGACAGTCATACGAGCAGTACTTC.

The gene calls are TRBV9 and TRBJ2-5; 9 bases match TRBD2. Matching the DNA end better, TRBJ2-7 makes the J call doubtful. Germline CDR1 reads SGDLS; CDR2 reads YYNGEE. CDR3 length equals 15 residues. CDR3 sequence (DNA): TGTGCCAGCAGCGTAGAAAGCGGGAGGAGGTACGAGCAGTACTTC. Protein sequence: CASSVESGRRYEQYF.

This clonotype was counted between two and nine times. CDR3 bases: TGTGCCAGCAGCCAAATCGACAGCTCCTACAATGAGCAGTTCTTC. Translating it yields CASSQIDSSYNEQFF. The chain recombines TRBV12-3 or TRBV12-4 with TRBJ2-1; D is perhaps TRBD1 (5 bases). Trimming removed 6 bases at V and 0 bases at J, with 12 bases between. The CDR3 length is 15 residues.

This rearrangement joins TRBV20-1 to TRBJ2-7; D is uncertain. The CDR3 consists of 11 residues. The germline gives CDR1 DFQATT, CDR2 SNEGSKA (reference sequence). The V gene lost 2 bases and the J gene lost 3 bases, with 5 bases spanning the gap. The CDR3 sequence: CSARRLYEQYF. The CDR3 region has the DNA TGCAGTGCTAGACGGCTCTACGAGCAGTACTTC.

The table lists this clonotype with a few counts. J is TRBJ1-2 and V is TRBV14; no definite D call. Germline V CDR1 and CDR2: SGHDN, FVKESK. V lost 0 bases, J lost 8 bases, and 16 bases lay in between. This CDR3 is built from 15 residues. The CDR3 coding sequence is TGTGCCAGCAGCCAAGAAATCTCCGGGGAGGAGGGCTACACCTTC. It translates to CASSQEISGEEGYTF.

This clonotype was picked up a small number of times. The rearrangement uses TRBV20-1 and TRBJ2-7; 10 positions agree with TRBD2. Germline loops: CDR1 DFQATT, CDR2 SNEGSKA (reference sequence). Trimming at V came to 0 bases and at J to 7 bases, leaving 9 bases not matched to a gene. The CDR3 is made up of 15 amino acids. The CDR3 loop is CSAREDTSGKGEQYF. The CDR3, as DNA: TGCAGTGCTAGAGAGGATACTAGCGGGAAGGGGGAGCAGTACTTC.

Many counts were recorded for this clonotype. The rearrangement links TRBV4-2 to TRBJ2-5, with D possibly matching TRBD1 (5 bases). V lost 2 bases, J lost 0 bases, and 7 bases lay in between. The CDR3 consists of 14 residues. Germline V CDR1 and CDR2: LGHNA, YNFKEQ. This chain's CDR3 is CASSQKGYQETQYF. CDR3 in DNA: TGTGCCAGCAGCCAAAAGGGGTACCAAGAGACCCAGTACTTC.

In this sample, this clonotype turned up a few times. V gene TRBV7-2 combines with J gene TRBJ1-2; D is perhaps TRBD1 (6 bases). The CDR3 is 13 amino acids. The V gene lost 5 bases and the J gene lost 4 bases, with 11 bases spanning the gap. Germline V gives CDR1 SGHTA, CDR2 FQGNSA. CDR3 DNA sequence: TGTGCCAGCAGCCTTCGGGACATCTATGGCTACACCTTC. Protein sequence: CASSLRDIYGYTF.

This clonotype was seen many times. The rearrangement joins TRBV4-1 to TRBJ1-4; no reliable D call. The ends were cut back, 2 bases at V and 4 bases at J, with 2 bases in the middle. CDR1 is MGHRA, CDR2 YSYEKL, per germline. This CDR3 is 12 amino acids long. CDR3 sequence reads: CASSQHNEKLFF. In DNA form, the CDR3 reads TGCGCCAGCAGCCAACATAATGAAAAACTGTTTTTT.